This is a list of T cell receptor beta chains from one sample in a study of beta chain features in type 1 diabetes. This table comes from immunoSEQ multiplex PCR, and its TCRdb copy is limited to in-frame clones, with some not included. The sample records fewer than 500,000 clones, over 11% being singletons. The sequencing input was naive CD4+ T cells from blood. These receptors were collected from a man aged 30 to 45 in good health. CDR3s include the opening cysteine and the closing phenylalanine or tryptophan. Fields, in order: D gene, clone size, V gene, J gene, CDR3 DNA, CDR3 protein. A D gene is named only where the DNA matches it firmly. The size entry is marked missing in some rows and otherwise reads once, few, many or a size class.

NA	NA	TRBV4-3	TRBJ2-3	TGCGCCAGCAGCCAAGATGGGACCCGAGGACGGCTCCCGCCGGATACGCAGTATTTT	CASSQDGTRGRLPPDTQYF
NA	NA	TRBV2	TRBJ1-2	TGTGCCAGCAACCCCTCGAAGCTGGTGAGCTACACCTTC	CASNPSKLVSYTF
NA	NA	TRBV5-6	TRBJ2-1	TGTGCCAGCAGCGCCGTTCATGAGCAGTTCTTC	CASSAVHEQFF
NA	few	TRBV11-2	TRBJ2-3	TGTGCCAGCAGCTTATCTTCCCAGGCCGATACGCAGTATTTT	CASSLSSQADTQYF
TRBD2	NA	TRBV2	TRBJ2-3	TGTGCCATTACCCGGGGAACTAGCGGGGGAACTAGCACAGATACGCAGTATTTT	CAITRGTSGGTSTDTQYF
TRBD2	NA	TRBV6-1	TRBJ2-3	TGTGCCAGCAGTGAAGCCTCCCCGGCAGCGGGGGCCACAGATACGCAGTATTTT	CASSEASPAAGATDTQYF
TRBD2	NA	TRBV30	TRBJ2-1	TGTGCCTGGAGTGCGTCCGGGACTAGCGGGAGGAGCTCCTACAATGAGCAGTTCTTC	CAWSASGTSGRSSYNEQFF
NA	few	TRBV7-9	TRBJ1-2	TGTGCCAGCTCTATCCGGGCGCTCTATGGCTACACCTTC	CASSIRALYGYTF
TRBD2	NA	TRBV27	TRBJ2-4	TGTGCCAGCAGTTTAAGGCCTAGCGGGGGAGTTGGTCAGTACTTC	CASSLRPSGGVGQYF
NA	NA	TRBV6-6	TRBJ2-4	TGTGCCAGCAGCCAATTAGCCAAAAACATTCAGTACTTC	CASSQLAKNIQYF
NA	NA	TRBV7-2	TRBJ1-2	TGTGCCAGCAGCTTAGGGAACAACTATGGCTACACCTTC	CASSLGNNYGYTF
NA	few	TRBV7-9	TRBJ2-1	TGTGCCAGCAGCTTAGAGCAGTTCTTC	CASSLEQFF